What follows are 25 T cell receptor beta chains derived from one specimen sequenced in a study of blood T cell repertoires in COVID-19. Measured with immunoSEQ multiplex PCR; TCRdb has only the in-frame clones, and not every one. The sample holds more than 65,000 clones, about 86% seen once. The sample taken for sequencing was peripheral blood. The receptors come from a man aged 45-60 years with active COVID-19.

The chain links TRBV5-1 to TRBJ1-3, with no clear D. The CDR3 sequence is 15 residues long. Germline V gene sequence: CDR1 SGHRS, CDR2 YFSETQ. Between the trimmed V and J ends, which lost 0 bases and 3 bases, there was a span of 10 bases. The CDR3 DNA follows: TGCGCCAGCAGCTTGGGGTCTGGGAGTGGAAACACCATATATTTT. Amino acid sequence: CASSLGSGSGNTIYF.

This chain connects TRBV3-1 (or the pseudogene TRBV3-2) to TRBJ2-4, with 7 bases matching TRBD2. J gave up 7 bases and V 0 bases, and 12 bases lay outside the gene matches. Germline V gene sequence: CDR1 LGHDT, CDR2 YNNKEL (reference sequence). The CDR3 is 17 residues long. CDR3 sequence (DNA): TGTGCCAGCAGCCAAGATCCCACTAGCGCGCGGGGGAACATTCAGTACTTC. Its translation: CASSQDPTSARGNIQYF.

This clone has just one count. The chain recombines TRBV19 with TRBJ1-2; tentative D call: TRBD1 (6 bases). V was pared by 7 bases and J by 0 bases, with 24 bases between. Germline V gene lookup returns CDR1 LNHDA and CDR2 SQIVND (reference sequence). The length of the CDR3 is 18 residues. The CDR3 loop is CASTPRGRHQKANYGYTF. The CDR3 nucleotides are TGTGCCAGTACCCCAAGGGGGAGACACCAAAAAGCTAACTATGGCTACACCTTC.

V usage is TRBV11-1 and J usage is TRBJ1-1; a possible D gene is TRBD1 (5 bases). The CDR3 runs to 14 residues. V lost 3 bases to trimming and J lost 5 bases, with 13 bases between them. The germline V gene encodes CDR1 SGHAT and CDR2 FQDESV (reference sequence). Here the CDR3 reads CASSFRTPGTEAFF. Written as DNA, the CDR3 is TGTGCCAGCAGCTTCCGGACACCTGGAACTGAAGCTTTCTTT.

This clone appeared once. The chain employs TRBV11-3 and TRBJ2-5; D is possibly TRBD1 (6 bases). V lost 1 base, J lost 4 bases, and 16 bases lay in between. Germline V gene sequence: CDR1 SGHNT, CDR2 YENEEA. The CDR3 loop spans 16 amino acids. CDR3 sequence reads: CASSLGKDRVGETQYF. As DNA, the CDR3 is TGTGCCAGCAGCTTAGGGAAGGACAGAGTCGGAGAGACCCAGTACTTC.

The genes are TRBV9 and TRBJ2-7; 8 bases agree with TRBD1. The germline V gene encodes CDR1 SGDLS and CDR2 YYNGEE. The length of the CDR3 is 16 residues. Unmatched junction bases numbered 10, after V lost 3 bases and J lost 2 bases. CDR3 sequence reads: CASSESGTGSPYEQYF. The CDR3 coding sequence is TGTGCCAGCAGCGAATCCGGGACAGGCTCCCCCTACGAGCAGTACTTC. The full variable domain, completed using reference TRBV9 and TRBJ2-7, is DSGVTQTPKHLITATGQRVTLRCSPRSGDLSVYWYQQSLDQGLQFLIQYYNGEERAKGNILERFSAQQFPDLHSELNLSSLELGDSALYFCASSESGTGSPYEQYFGPGTRLTVT.

This clone was detected only once. This sequence joins TRBV30 and TRBJ2-1; tentative D call: TRBD1 (5 bases). This CDR3 is 11 amino acids long. Germline V gene sequence: CDR1 GTSNPN, CDR2 SVGIG (reference sequence). V was pared by 8 bases and J by 7 bases, with 12 bases between. The CDR3, as DNA: TGTGCCAGACAGATACAAAATGAGCAGTTCTTC. It codes for CARQIQNEQFF.

The rearrangement joins TRBV7-2 to TRBJ2-5; 7 nucleotides agree with TRBD2. Unmatched junction bases numbered 7, after V lost 4 bases and J lost 2 bases. Germline V gene lookup returns CDR1 SGHTA and CDR2 FQGNSA. CDR3 size: 15 residues. In DNA, the CDR3 is TGTGCCAGCAGCTGGGGGGGAGCGACTCAAGAGACCCAGTACTTC. Protein sequence: CASSWGGATQETQYF.

The genes are TRBV5-4 and TRBJ2-7, with 10 nucleotides matching TRBD2. CDR1 and CDR2 (germline): SGHNT, YYREEE (reference sequence). V shed 5 bases and J 5 bases; nucleotides not matched to a gene: 4. The CDR3 runs 13 residues. The CDR3 loop is CASRTLAGHEQYF. The CDR3 region has the DNA TGTGCCAGCAGAACACTAGCGGGACACGAGCAGTACTTC.

The CDR3 DNA follows: TGTGCCAGCAGCTCGAGGACTAGCGGGACCGATGAGCAGTTCTTC. Translation: CASSSRTSGTDEQFF. This sequence joins TRBV7-2 and TRBJ2-1; 12 nucleotides align to TRBD2. Germline CDR1 and CDR2: SGHTA and FQGNSA. Unmatched junction bases numbered 6, after V lost 4 bases and J lost 8 bases. CDR3 length equals 15 residues.

The chain links TRBV9 to TRBJ2-2; TRBD2 matches at 8 bases. Unmatched junction bases numbered 9, after V lost 4 bases and J lost 4 bases. The CDR3 sequence is 16 residues long. The germline V gene has CDR1 SGDLS and CDR2 YYNGEE. The CDR3 nucleotides are TGTGCCAGCAGCACCCTTGGAGCGGGGGTCACCGGGGAGCTGTTTTTT. Its translation: CASSTLGAGVTGELFF.

V and J are TRBV4-1 and TRBJ2-3; maybe TRBD2 (7 bases). V was trimmed by 0 bases and J by 0 bases, leaving 10 bases between them. This CDR3 comprises 16 residues. In germline, CDR1 is MGHRA, CDR2 YSYEKL. CDR3 sequence reads: CASSQEGGASTDTQYF. The CDR3 DNA is TGCGCCAGCAGCCAAGAAGGGGGGGCGAGCACAGATACGCAGTATTTT.

The CDR3 region is CASSRSPQANEQFF. For the CDR3, the DNA is TGTGCCAGCAGCCGCTCGCCTCAAGCTAATGAGCAGTTCTTC. The rearrangement links TRBV6-5 to TRBJ2-1; D remains ambiguous. The CDR3 extends over 14 amino acids. V lost 6 bases, J lost 7 bases, and 16 bases lay in between. Germline V gene lookup returns CDR1 MNHEY and CDR2 SVGAGI.

The chain uses TRBV5-1 and TRBJ2-7, with TRBD1 matching over 11 bases. Germline V CDR1 and CDR2: SGHRS, YFSETQ. V lost 4 bases, J lost 3 bases, and 3 bases stayed unmatched. The CDR3 consists of 14 residues. Here the CDR3 DNA reads TGCGCCAGCAGCCCGGGGACAGGGGGCTACGAGCAGTACTTC. Its translation: CASSPGTGGYEQYF.

CDR3 amino acids: CASSQDGGALEQYF. CDR3 in DNA: TGTGCCAGCAGCCAAGACGGCGGGGCCCTCGAGCAGTACTTC. The chain carries TRBV3-1 (or the pseudogene TRBV3-2) and TRBJ2-7; possibly TRBD2 for D (6 bases). V was trimmed by 0 bases and J by 6 bases, leaving 12 bases between them. There are 14 residues in the CDR3. Germline V gene sequence: CDR1 LGHDT, CDR2 YNNKEL (reference sequence).

This chain connects TRBV4-1 to TRBJ2-1; D may be TRBD2 (6 bases). The ends were cut back, 1 base at V and 2 bases at J, with 21 bases in the middle. The CDR3 extends over 19 amino acids. Germline V lookup: CDR1 MGHRA, CDR2 YSYEKL. CDR3: CASSQGVHGGPKTYNEQFF. CDR3 bases: TGCGCCAGCAGCCAAGGGGTACACGGGGGACCCAAAACCTACAATGAGCAGTTCTTC.

This clone was found once. The chain combines TRBV27 with TRBJ1-5; perhaps TRBD1 as D (5 bases). Trimming removed 6 bases at V and 2 bases at J, with 14 bases between. Germline V gene data show CDR1 as MNHEY and CDR2 as SMNVEV (reference sequence). The CDR3 extends over 15 amino acids. The CDR3 nucleotides read TGTGCCAGCAGCCAGCAAACAGGTGGCAATCAGCCCCAGCATTTT. This codes for CASSQQTGGNQPQHF.

V and J are TRBV15 and TRBJ2-5; 10 bases are shared with TRBD1. Trimming removed 3 bases from V and 7 bases from J; junction bases left unmatched: 5. CDR3 size: 14 residues. Per germline, CDR1 LNHNV and CDR2 YYDKDF (reference sequence). The CDR3 here is CATSRDRGDGTQYF. The CDR3 coding sequence is TGTGCCACCAGCAGGGACAGGGGGGACGGGACCCAGTACTTC.

The chain links TRBV11-2 to TRBJ1-1; D ambiguous. This CDR3 comprises 15 residues. With 5 bases removed from V and 6 bases from J, the gap between germline ends came to 19 bases. The germline CDR1 and CDR2 sequences are SGHAT and FQNNGV. The CDR3, as DNA: TGTGCCAGCAGCCTCCGGGGAGCCCTGAAACCTGAAGCTTTCTTT. Amino acids: CASSLRGALKPEAFF.

This clone was recorded a few times. V is TRBV3-1 (or the pseudogene TRBV3-2) and J is TRBJ2-7, with 8 bases lining up with TRBD2. The J segment lost 4 bases and the V segment lost 1 base, leaving 6 bases of the junction unmatched. The CDR3 contains 15 residues. The germline V gene encodes CDR1 LGHDT and CDR2 YNNKEL (reference sequence). For the CDR3, the DNA is TGTGCCAGCAGCCAAGGCGGGGGGCTCGGGTACGAGCAGTACTTC. It specifies CASSQGGGLGYEQYF.

The CDR3 sequence: CASMPRGKVKETQYF. DNA of the CDR3: TGTGCCAGCATGCCAAGGGGGAAGGTTAAAGAGACCCAGTACTTC. J is TRBJ2-5 and V is TRBV28; a possible D gene is TRBD1 (6 bases). Trimming removed 7 bases from V and 3 bases from J, with 18 bases in between. The CDR3 is made up of 15 amino acids. The germline V gene has CDR1 MDHEN and CDR2 SYDVKM.

This rearrangement joins TRBV28 to TRBJ2-4; 10 bases align to TRBD1. J gave up 2 bases and V 6 bases, and 7 bases lay outside the gene matches. The CDR3 is made up of 16 amino acids. Per the germline V gene, CDR1 is MDHEN and CDR2 is SYDVKM. CDR3 DNA: TGTGCCAGCAGATCCGGGACAGGGGTGCCCAAAAACATTCAGTACTTC. Protein: CASRSGTGVPKNIQYF.

The chain employs TRBV6-5 and TRBJ1-2; 8 nucleotides line up with TRBD1. Trimming cost V 7 bases and J 8 bases; bases outside gene matches: 12. The CDR3 consists of 14 residues. Germline loops: CDR1 MNHEY, CDR2 SVGAGI. The CDR3 sequence: CASTPDTRGQGYTF. The CDR3 DNA reads TGTGCCAGCACCCCCGATACCAGGGGGCAAGGCTACACCTTC.

The V and J genes are TRBV9 and TRBJ2-1; 11 bases are shared with TRBD2. This CDR3 contains 16 residues. Losses at the gene ends were 1 base for V and 2 bases for J; bases not matched to a gene: 2. Per the germline V gene, CDR1 is SGDLS and CDR2 is YYNGEE. The CDR3 sequence is CASSVRSGGAYNEQFF. CDR3 DNA sequence: TGTGCCAGCAGCGTACGTAGCGGGGGGGCCTACAATGAGCAGTTCTTC.

This chain uses TRBV9 with TRBJ1-4, with 7 bases that match TRBD1. The CDR3 extends over 17 amino acids. Trimming removed 4 bases from V and 0 bases from J; junction bases left unmatched: 9. Germline CDR1 SGDLS, CDR2 YYNGEE. CDR3 coding DNA: TGTGCCAGCAGCATCGGACAGGCCCTTGCAACTAATGAAAAACTGTTTTTT. Translation: CASSIGQALATNEKLFF.